The next 26 T cell receptor beta chains were all read from a single sample in a study of shared clonotypes between healthy human individuals. Only in-frame clones appear in the TCRdb table, and some are missing; sequencing was by immunoSEQ multiplex PCR. This sample yields 2 million to 2.5 million clones, of which 85% to 95% are seen a single time; 0.37% belongs to the top ten. The sample consisted of naive CD4+ T cells from PBMCs. Noted subset: CD45RA+ positively selected. Receptor source: a man between 18 and 29 years old in good health. Some clones in this sample may be carry-over from other donors' samples.

V gene TRBV25-1 combines with J gene TRBJ1-2, with D tentatively TRBD1 (6 bases). The germline V and J ends were trimmed by 6 bases and 4 bases, with 12 bases remaining between them. The CDR3 extends over 13 amino acids. The germline V gene has CDR1 MGHDK and CDR2 SYGVNS. The CDR3 DNA sequence: TGTGCCAGCAGATGGGGGGCGACCTATGGCTACACCTTC. This encodes CASRWGATYGYTF.

This sequence joins TRBV7-8 and TRBJ2-2, with D tentatively TRBD1 (5 bases). Per the germline V gene, CDR1 is SGHVS and CDR2 is FQNEAQ. This CDR3 spans 16 amino acids. V was pared by 4 bases and J by 0 bases, with 12 bases between. CDR3 bases: TGTGCCAGCAGCTCAAGGACATACACGAACACCGGGGAGCTGTTTTTT. This sequence encodes CASSSRTYTNTGELFF. Using reference TRBV7-8 and TRBJ2-2 for the parts outside the CDR3, the full variable domain is GAGVSQSPRYKVAKRGQDVALRCDPISGHVSLFWYQQALGQGPEFLTYFQNEAQLDKSGLPSDRFFAERPEGSVSTLKIQRTQQEDSAVYLCASSSRTYTNTGELFFGEGSRLTVL.

The chain combines TRBV5-4 with TRBJ1-1; D unresolved. Germline CDR1 reads SGHNT; CDR2 reads YYREEE (reference sequence). The CDR3 length is 15 residues. Trimming took 2 bases from V and 4 from J, leaving 15 bases between them. The CDR3 protein is CASSFGTSPPTEAFF. The CDR3 DNA reads as TGTGCCAGCAGCTTTGGCACCTCCCCACCCACTGAAGCTTTCTTT. Supplemented by reference TRBV5-4 and TRBJ1-1, the full variable domain reads ETGVTQSPTHLIKTRGQQVTLRCSSQSGHNTVSWYQQALGQGPQFIFQYYREEENGRGNFPPRFSGLQFPNYSSELNVNALELDDSALYLCASSFGTSPPTEAFFGQGTRLTVV.

Of note for this clone: At the DNA level, this CDR3 is encoded by other sequences in the same sample as well. J is TRBJ2-4 and V is TRBV5-6; possibly TRBD2 for D (6 bases). V lost 2 bases to trimming and J lost 0 bases, with 9 bases between them. Germline CDR1 and CDR2: SGHDT and YYEEEE. This CDR3 has 15 amino acids. The CDR3 sequence: CASSFGGLAKNIQYF. In DNA, the CDR3 is TGTGCCAGCAGCTTCGGGGGACTAGCCAAAAACATTCAGTACTTC. The variable domain in full, completed from reference TRBV5-6 and TRBJ2-4, reads DAGVTQSPTHLIKTRGQQVTLRCSPKSGHDTVSWYQQALGQGPQFIFQYYEEEERQRGNFPDRFSGHQFPNYSSELNVNALLLGDSALYLCASSFGGLAKNIQYFGAGTRLSVL.

The J gene is TRBJ1-5, the V gene TRBV5-1; D is undetermined. The CDR3 totals 15 residues. Trimming cost V 3 bases and J 4 bases, with 14 bases left between them. Germline V gives CDR1 SGHRS, CDR2 YFSETQ. CDR3 region: CASSWGLGPNQPQHF. Here the CDR3 DNA reads TGCGCCAGCAGCTGGGGATTAGGACCGAATCAGCCCCAGCATTTT.

The V call is TRBV5-1, the J call TRBJ2-2; the match to TRBD1 covers 8 bases. CDR3 length: 16 residues. The junction had 6 bases not matched to a gene; V was cut back by 4 bases and J by 1 base. The germline gives CDR1 SGHRS, CDR2 YFSETQ. The CDR3 spells CASSSRDRGNTGELFF. Written as DNA, the CDR3 is TGCGCCAGCAGCAGCAGAGACAGGGGGAACACCGGGGAGCTGTTTTTT.

As concerns this clone: Its ends do not fully match the called genes, so a read error is possible. The V gene is TRBV25-1, the J gene TRBJ2-7; 9 positions match TRBD2. The CDR3 has 12 amino acids. Germline values: CDR1 MGHDK, CDR2 SYGVNS. CDR3 in amino acids: CASSDAGGRRHF. The CDR3 DNA follows: TGTGCCAGCAGTGATGCGGGAGGGAGAAGGCACTTC.

Details on this clone: Other DNA sequences from this sample encode an identical CDR3 as well. This chain connects TRBV28 to TRBJ1-1; 8 positions match TRBD1. The CDR3 runs to 14 residues. In germline, CDR1 is MDHEN, CDR2 SYDVKM. V shed 5 bases and J 4 bases; nucleotides not matched to a gene: 6. CDR3 region: CASSLEQGGTEAFF. In nucleotides, the CDR3 is TGTGCCAGCAGTCTGGAACAGGGGGGCACTGAAGCTTTCTTT.

This clone was counted a few times. The V and J genes are TRBV11-2 and TRBJ2-7; D is possibly TRBD1 or TRBD2 (6 bases each). The CDR3 loop spans 13 amino acids. CDR1 and CDR2 from the germline V gene are SGHAT and FQNNGV. V was trimmed by 2 bases and J by 5 bases, leaving 10 bases between them. CDR3 sequence: CASSLPGGHEQYF. CDR3 nucleotides: TGTGCCAGCAGCTTACCCGGGGGCCACGAGCAGTACTTC. Using reference TRBV11-2 and TRBJ2-7 for the parts outside the CDR3, the full variable domain is EAGVAQSPRYKIIEKRQSVAFWCNPISGHATLYWYQQILGQGPKLLIQFQNNGVVDDSQLPKDRFSAERLKGVDSTLKIQPAKLEDSAVYLCASSLPGGHEQYFGPGTRLTVT.

V gene TRBV5-1 combines with J gene TRBJ1-4; TRBD1 is a possible D gene (5 bases). This CDR3 spans 13 amino acids. V was pared by 4 bases and J by 7 bases, with 11 bases between. Germline CDR1 SGHRS, CDR2 YFSETQ. The DNA for the CDR3 is TGCGCCAGCAGCAGGAATGGGGGTGAAAAACTGTTTTTT. It translates to CASSRNGGEKLFF.

The V call is TRBV7-3, the J call TRBJ2-1; unclear D gene. CDR3 size: 14 residues. V was pared by 2 bases and J by 6 bases, with 11 bases between. Germline assignment: CDR1 SGHTA and CDR2 FQGTGA. The CDR3 spells CASSLASLGNEQFF. The DNA for the CDR3 is TGTGCCAGCAGCTTAGCTTCCCTAGGCAATGAGCAGTTCTTC.

The chain combines TRBV5-1 with TRBJ2-1; 7 nucleotides agree with TRBD2. Germline loops: CDR1 SGHRS, CDR2 YFSETQ. The CDR3 consists of 14 residues. The J segment lost 8 bases and the V segment lost 0 bases, leaving 5 bases of the junction unmatched. Written as DNA, the CDR3 is TGCGCCAGCAGCTTGGTGGGGAGGGAGGATGAGCAGTTCTTC. Its protein is CASSLVGREDEQFF.

The CDR3 loop reads CSVARDYYGYTF. The CDR3 region has the DNA TGCAGCGTTGCCAGGGACTACTATGGCTACACCTTC. This chain joins TRBV29-1 and TRBJ1-2; D may be TRBD1 (5 bases). Germline CDR1 and CDR2: SQVTM and ANQGSEA. V was shortened by 4 bases and J by 3 bases, with 9 bases between the two germline ends. This CDR3 spans 12 amino acids.

About this clone itself: This sample includes further DNA sequences coding for the same CDR3. The chain combines TRBV27 with TRBJ2-1; D is uncertain. This CDR3 contains 16 residues. Trimming pared 6 bases from V and 0 bases from J, leaving 15 bases between. Per germline, CDR1 MNHEY and CDR2 SMNVEV (reference sequence). The chain's CDR3 is CASSPARPSSYNEQFF. CDR3 nucleotide sequence: TGTGCCAGCAGCCCCGCCCGCCCGAGCTCCTACAATGAGCAGTTCTTC.

The V call is TRBV18, the J call TRBJ2-3; a weak D match, TRBD2 (6 bases). CDR1 is KGHSH, CDR2 LQKENI, per germline. V lost 4 bases to trimming and J lost 5 bases, with 10 bases between them. The CDR3 is 13 residues long. Written as DNA, the CDR3 is TGTGCCAGCTCACGGGGTAGCGGAGATACGCAGTATTTT. Translation: CASSRGSGDTQYF.

In its sample, this clone was seen once. The chain carries TRBV7-2 and TRBJ1-3; D not resolved. The ends were cut back, 5 bases at V and 0 bases at J, with 11 bases in the middle. The CDR3 sequence is 15 residues long. Per germline, CDR1 SGHTA and CDR2 FQGNSA. The CDR3 DNA reads TGTGCCAGCAGCCCCGAGACTGGCTCTGGAAACACCATATATTTT. Translating gives CASSPETGSGNTIYF.

This chain joins TRBV6-1 and TRBJ1-2, with no clear D. Trimming removed 0 bases from V and 7 bases from J, with 15 bases in between. CDR1 and CDR2 (germline): MNHNS, SASEGT. This CDR3 is built from 15 residues. The CDR3 region has the DNA TGTGCCAGCAGTGAAGCGCTGGCAGGCTGGGGTGGCTACACCTTC. Its translation: CASSEALAGWGGYTF.

The chain combines TRBV6-1 with TRBJ2-3; D possibly matches TRBD1 or TRBD2 (5 bases each). This CDR3 contains 14 residues. Germline CDR1 is MNHNS and CDR2 is SASEGT. Trimming stripped 5 bases from V and 2 bases from J, with 11 bases between. CDR3 DNA sequence: TGTGCCAGCAGTCCTATCGGGGCCACAGATACGCAGTATTTT. It codes for CASSPIGATDTQYF.

About this clone itself: The sample has other DNA sequences that encode this CDR3 too. This chain uses TRBV27 with TRBJ2-7, with D tentatively TRBD2 (5 bases). The CDR3 consists of 13 residues. Trimming pared 5 bases from V and 4 bases from J, leaving 12 bases between. Germline CDR1 and CDR2: MNHEY and SMNVEV (reference sequence). The DNA of the CDR3 is TGTGCCAGCAGTCCACGGGGTTTGTACGAGCAGTACTTC. This translates into CASSPRGLYEQYF.

The chain joins TRBV9 to TRBJ2-1, with D perhaps TRBD2 (6 bases). This CDR3 spans 17 amino acids. Germline loops: CDR1 SGDLS, CDR2 YYNGEE. With 4 bases removed from V and 1 base from J, the gap between germline ends came to 18 bases. CDR3 nucleotide sequence: TGTGCCAGCAGCCCTCGGGTCGGGAGATTGTCCTACAATGAGCAGTTCTTC. This sequence encodes CASSPRVGRLSYNEQFF.

As concerns this clone: The identical CDR3 is also encoded by other nucleotide sequences in the sample. The chain couples TRBV11-2 to TRBJ2-7, with unresolved D. Germline V gene data show CDR1 as SGHAT and CDR2 as FQNNGV. This CDR3 spans 12 amino acids. Trimming took off 0 bases at V and 4 bases at J, with 4 bases between the two ends. The CDR3 loop reads CASSLEGYEQYF. As DNA, the CDR3 is TGTGCCAGCAGCTTAGAGGGGTACGAGCAGTACTTC.

CDR3 in amino acids: CASRRRTGLQANVLTF. Written as DNA, the CDR3 is TGTGCCAGCAGACGAAGGACAGGGTTACAGGCCAACGTCCTGACTTTC. V usage is TRBV7-2 and J usage is TRBJ2-6, with 8 bases fitting TRBD1. The CDR3 spans 16 residues. Losses at the gene ends were 6 bases for V and 6 bases for J; bases not matched to a gene: 10. Germline CDR1 reads SGHTA; CDR2 reads FQGNSA.

The rearrangement joins TRBV18 to TRBJ1-2; 7 bases match TRBD1. The CDR3 length is 15 residues. The V gene's germline CDR1 is KGHSH and CDR2 LQKENI. Trimming cost V 5 bases and J 0 bases; bases outside gene matches: 6. The chain's CDR3 is CASSTTGQTNYGYTF. CDR3 DNA: TGTGCCAGCTCAACTACGGGACAGACTAACTATGGCTACACCTTC.

V and J are TRBV5-1 and TRBJ2-5, with 12 bases identical to TRBD2. The germline gives CDR1 SGHRS, CDR2 YFSETQ. The V gene end was trimmed by 2 bases and the J gene end by 5 bases; junction bases not matched to a gene: 7. The CDR3 loop spans 16 amino acids. The CDR3 DNA is TGCGCCAGCAGCTTACTGACTAGCGGGAGTGGGGAGACCCAGTACTTC. Translated: CASSLLTSGSGETQYF.

The chain recombines TRBV30 with TRBJ1-6; 7 bases are a match to TRBD1. The CDR3 sequence is 15 residues long. Looked up from germline, CDR1 is GTSNPN and CDR2 is SVGIG (reference sequence). Losses at the gene ends were 4 bases for V and 14 bases for J; bases not matched to a gene: 17. The CDR3 protein is CAWTTKAGGRSTLHF. Written as DNA, the CDR3 is TGTGCCTGGACCACTAAAGCAGGGGGAAGATCGACCCTCCACTTT.

The V and J genes are TRBV4-1 and TRBJ2-6; 8 nucleotides align to TRBD1. Germline CDR1 reads MGHRA; CDR2 reads YSYEKL. Trimming cost V 1 base and J 0 bases; bases outside gene matches: 5. The CDR3 spans 18 residues. CDR3 sequence reads: CASSQVRQGHSGANVLTF. The DNA for the CDR3 is TGCGCCAGCAGCCAAGTAAGACAGGGGCACTCTGGGGCCAACGTCCTGACTTTC.